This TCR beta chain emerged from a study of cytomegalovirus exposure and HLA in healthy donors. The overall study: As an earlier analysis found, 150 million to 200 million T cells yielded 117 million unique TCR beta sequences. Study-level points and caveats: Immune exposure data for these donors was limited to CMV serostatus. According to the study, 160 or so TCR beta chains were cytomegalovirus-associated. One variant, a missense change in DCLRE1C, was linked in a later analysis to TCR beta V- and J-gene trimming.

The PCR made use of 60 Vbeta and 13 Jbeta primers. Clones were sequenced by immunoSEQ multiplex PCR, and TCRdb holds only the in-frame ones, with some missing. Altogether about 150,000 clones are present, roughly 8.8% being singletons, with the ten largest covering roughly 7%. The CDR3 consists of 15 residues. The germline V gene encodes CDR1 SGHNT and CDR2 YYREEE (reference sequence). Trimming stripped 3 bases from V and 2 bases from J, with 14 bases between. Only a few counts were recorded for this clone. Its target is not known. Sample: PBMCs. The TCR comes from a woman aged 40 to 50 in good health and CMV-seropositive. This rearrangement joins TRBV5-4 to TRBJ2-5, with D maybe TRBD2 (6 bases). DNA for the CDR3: TGTGCCAGCAGCTCCCCGGCGGGGACTCAAGAGACCCAGTACTTC. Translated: CASSSPAGTQETQYF.